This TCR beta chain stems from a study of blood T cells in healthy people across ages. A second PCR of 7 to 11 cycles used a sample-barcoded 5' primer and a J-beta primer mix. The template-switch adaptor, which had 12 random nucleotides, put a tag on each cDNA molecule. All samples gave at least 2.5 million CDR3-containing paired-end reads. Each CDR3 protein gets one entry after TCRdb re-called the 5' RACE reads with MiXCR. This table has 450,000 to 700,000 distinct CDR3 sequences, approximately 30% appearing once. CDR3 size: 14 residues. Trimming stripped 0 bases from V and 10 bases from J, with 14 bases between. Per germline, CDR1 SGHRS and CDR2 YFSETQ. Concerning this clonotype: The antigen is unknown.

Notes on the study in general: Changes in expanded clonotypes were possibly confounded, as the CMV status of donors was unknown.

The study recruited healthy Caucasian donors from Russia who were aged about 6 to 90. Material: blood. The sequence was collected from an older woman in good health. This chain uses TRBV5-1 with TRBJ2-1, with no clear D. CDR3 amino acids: CASSLASLLGEQFF. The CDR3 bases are TGCGCCAGCAGCTTGGCCTCCCTCCTCGGGGAGCAGTTCTTC.